This T cell receptor beta chain was sequenced in a study of shared T cell receptors in the human thymus. Here immunoSEQ multiplex PCR was the method, and the copy in TCRdb shows in-frame clones only, minus some. This sample has over 450,000 clones, with approximately 80% found just once. This CDR3 comprises 13 residues. Germline CDR1 reads MNHEY; CDR2 reads SMNVEV (reference sequence). The V end lost 8 bases, the J end lost 4 bases, and 14 bases lay between the germline ends. These data also featured in a second study, about human thymus T cells. This second study notes: Thymus specimens were resections from corrective heart surgery. Related reports documented highly overlapping thymic repertoires among unrelated individuals.

The clonotype originates from a boy under three years old with a congenital heart defect. Sequencing was carried out using thymocytes. The J gene is TRBJ1-2, the V gene TRBV27, with D uncertain. The CDR3 here is CASARRVGYGYTF. CDR3 nucleotides: TGTGCCAGCGCCCGGAGGGTCGGCTATGGCTACACCTTC.